This TCR beta chain was documented in a study of blood T cell repertoires in COVID-19 (TCRdb year 2020). Background on the whole study: Samples covering the acute and convalescent phases of COVID-19 were provided by collaborators in the United States, Italy and Spain. The prospective study material was composed of cDNA or gDNA derived from T cells, B-cell-depleted T cells, or PBMCs. The dataset comprised deeply sampled blood TCRbeta repertoires from subjects exposed to, actively infected with, or recovered from COVID-19. The repertoires were released in a freely available public database intended as a resource for research on the immune response to SARS-CoV-2. Samples came from the ongoing ImmuneRACE study (first 160 participants) plus 1,254 subjects from 6 global collaborators. Sample metadata almost always included a de-identified subject ID, COVID-19 status, age in years and sex. Where HLA class I and class II types were available, the types were taken from metadata supplied by the sample provider, not from assay-based typing.

In the prospective study, participants were roughly 18 to 95 years old, resided in 20 to 30 geographic areas of the United States, and were enrolled through a virtual design. In the prospective study, participants were assigned to cohorts based on the clinical history participants reported in a screening survey and a study questionnaire. ImmuneRACE Cohort 3 recovered participants were defined by two consecutive negative NP/OP PCR tests, healthcare professional clearance, or symptom resolution. Each participant in the prospective study had whole blood, serum and a nasopharyngeal or oropharyngeal swab collected by mobile phlebotomists. Participants in the prospective study had the option to provide additional blood draws and questionnaires over an approximately 2-month period. Before DNA extraction, blood samples from the prospective study were shipped at room temperature or frozen. TCRbeta CDR3 regions were amplified from genomic DNA using the immunoSEQ Assay, a bias-controlled multiplex PCR. In the source study's methods: Within the assay, amplification of reference gene primers was used to estimate how many nucleated cells each sample contained. To quantify the absolute abundance of each unique TCRbeta CDR3 rearrangement, sequence reads were collapsed and filtered. For each sample, productive Simpson clonality was calculated as the square root of Simpson's diversity index across productive rearrangements. In its TCRdb copy, this immuneACCESS table keeps in-frame sequences only and misses some clones. Where compared with another copy, unresolved V genes explain less than half of these, and the others have no known cause. The V and J calls and the clone size are those of that table, but D and trimming were determined from the DNA. In this sample the table shows about 210,000 clones, roughly nine tenths of which occur a single time. The top ten hold approximately 8.1% of the sample.

General study outcomes and caveats: The amount of clinical and demographic metadata varied by source and participant and was provided uncurated.

CDR1 and CDR2 are drawn from the germline V gene: MNHEY, SVGAGI. Inclusive of the bounding cysteine and phenylalanine, the CDR3 is 12 residues long. Just the 36-base CDR3 DNA is kept, in frame starting at base 1. The germline V end is reduced by 6 bases and the J end by 11 bases; junction bases left unmatched: 7. Worth noting for this clone: Its binding antigen is unknown. Base-call qualities are not available, and no considerably larger clone is one nucleotide away.

This clonotype was sampled from a woman younger than 35 who had recovered from COVID-19. The rearrangement combines TRBV6-5 with TRBJ1-1, with 9 bases matching TRBD1. The sample consisted of PBMCs or T cells enriched from blood (not recorded which). The CDR3 region has the sequence CASRGTGLQAFF. The DNA is TGTGCCAGCAGGGGGACAGGGCTACAGGCTTTCTTT.